A single TCR beta chain is shown here with its context. The source of the sample is a study of blood T cell repertoires in COVID-19. The wider study: Some COVID-19 samples were acute and others convalescent; all came from the United States, Italy and Spain. Sample material is recorded as cDNA or gDNA derived from T cells, B-cell-depleted T cells, or PBMCs.

This CDR3 has 18 residues. Per the germline V gene, CDR1 is MNHNS and CDR2 is SASEGT. V lost 3 bases and J lost 0; bases outside the gene matches: 7. Authors' analysis steps: Amplification of reference gene primers was used by the study to estimate nucleated cell counts. Method: immunoSEQ multiplex PCR; TCRdb's copy keeps in-frame clones and lacks some. V and J calls and clone size come straight from that table; D and trimming were deduced from the DNA. The table lists 200,000 or so clones, roughly 90% of them singletons, with 0.7% to 0.85% in the top ten. Sequences were obtained from peripheral blood. The rearrangement uses TRBV6-1 and TRBJ1-4; 10 bases map to TRBD1. This sequence originates from a woman in her 70s with acute or convalescent COVID-19. The CDR3 region has the DNA TGTGCCAGCAGTGATCCGACAGGGGGCCCCTCAACTAATGAAAAACTGTTTTTT. It is translated as CASSDPTGGPSTNEKLFF.